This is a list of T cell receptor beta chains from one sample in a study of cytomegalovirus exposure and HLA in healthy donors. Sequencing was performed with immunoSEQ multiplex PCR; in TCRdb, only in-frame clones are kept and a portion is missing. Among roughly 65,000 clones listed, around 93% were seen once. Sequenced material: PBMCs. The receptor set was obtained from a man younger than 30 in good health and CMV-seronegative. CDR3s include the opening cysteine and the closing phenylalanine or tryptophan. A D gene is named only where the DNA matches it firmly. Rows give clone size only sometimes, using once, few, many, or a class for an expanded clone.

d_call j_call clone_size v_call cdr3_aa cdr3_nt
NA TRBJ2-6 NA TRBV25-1 CASSDSGAGANVLTF TGTGCCAGCAGTGATTCCGGGGCTGGGGCCAACGTCCTGACTTTC
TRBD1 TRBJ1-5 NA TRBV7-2 CASSPRQGQPQHF TGTGCCAGCAGCCCGCGACAGGGCCAGCCCCAGCATTTT
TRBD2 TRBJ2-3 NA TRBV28 CASSTHRTSATDTQYF TGTGCCAGCAGTACCCATCGGACTAGCGCCACAGATACGCAGTATTTT
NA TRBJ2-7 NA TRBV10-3 CAISDLRGSSYEQYF TGTGCCATCAGTGATTTGAGGGGGAGCTCCTACGAGCAGTACTTC
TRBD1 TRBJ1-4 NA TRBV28 CASGPSAGGVWQKLFF TGTGCCAGCGGCCCTTCCGCAGGGGGCGTTTGGCAAAAACTGTTTTTT
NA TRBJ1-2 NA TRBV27 CASSHNYREGSYGYTF TGTGCCAGCAGTCACAACTACAGGGAGGGGAGCTATGGCTACACCTTC
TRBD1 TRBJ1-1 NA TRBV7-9 CASSPWDSYMNTEAFF TGTGCCAGCAGCCCATGGGACAGCTACATGAACACTGAAGCTTTCTTT
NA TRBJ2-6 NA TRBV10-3 CAISESGAGAISGANVLTF TGTGCCATCAGTGAGTCAGGGGCAGGGGCAATCTCTGGGGCCAACGTCCTGACTTTC
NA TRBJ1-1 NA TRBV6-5 CASSYSTGFRAEAFF TGTGCCAGCAGTTACTCGACGGGATTTAGAGCTGAAGCTTTCTTT
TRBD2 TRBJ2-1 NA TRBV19 CASSPSERREKGLGEQFF TGTGCCAGTAGTCCCAGCGAGAGGCGGGAGAAAGGGCTGGGTGAGCAGTTCTTC
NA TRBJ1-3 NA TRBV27 CASSPTPRGSANTIYF TGTGCCAGCAGTCCGACCCCCAGGGGTTCGGCAAACACCATATATTTT
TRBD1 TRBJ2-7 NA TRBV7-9 CASSLVGDRGPSGQYF TGTGCCAGCAGCTTAGTGGGGGACAGGGGGCCCTCAGGGCAGTACTTC
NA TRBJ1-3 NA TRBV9 CASGPPGTIYF TGTGCCAGCGGGCCCCCAGGCACCATATATTTT
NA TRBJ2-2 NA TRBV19 CASRRGGGVSGELFF TGTGCCAGTAGGCGGGGTGGGGGTGTCTCCGGGGAGCTGTTTTTT
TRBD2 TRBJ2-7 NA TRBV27 CASRLAGGVLYEQYF TGTGCCAGCCGATTAGCGGGTGGGGTTTTGTACGAGCAGTACTTC
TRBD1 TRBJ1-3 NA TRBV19 CASSSGGAGNTIYF TGTGCCAGTAGTTCAGGGGGAGCTGGAAACACCATATATTTT
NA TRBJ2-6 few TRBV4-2 CASSLAGLTRANVLTF TGTGCCAGCAGCCTGGCGGGGCTTACGAGGGCCAACGTCCTGACTTTC
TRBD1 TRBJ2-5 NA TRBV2 CASNGQGAGETQYF TGTGCCAGCAACGGACAGGGGGCGGGAGAGACCCAGTACTTC
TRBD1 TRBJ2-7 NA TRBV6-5 CASSGFRDREYEQYF TGTGCCAGCAGTGGATTCCGGGACAGGGAATACGAGCAGTACTTC
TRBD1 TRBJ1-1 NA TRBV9 CASSAYRGGTEAFF TGTGCCAGCAGCGCCTACAGGGGAGGCACTGAAGCTTTCTTT
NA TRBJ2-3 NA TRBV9 CASSVGQGQTDTQYF TGTGCCAGCAGCGTAGGTCAGGGGCAAACAGATACGCAGTATTTT
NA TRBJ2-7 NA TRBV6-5 CASRRGTSSYEQYF TGTGCCAGCAGAAGAGGGACTTCCTCCTACGAGCAGTACTTC
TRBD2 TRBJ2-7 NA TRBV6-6 CASSYFGSGRSYEQYF TGTGCCAGCAGTTACTTTGGTAGCGGGCGATCCTACGAGCAGTACTTC
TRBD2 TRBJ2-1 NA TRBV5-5 CASSLGTSGTGQFF TGTGCCAGCAGCTTGGGGACTAGCGGGACGGGGCAGTTCTTC
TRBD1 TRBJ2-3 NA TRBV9 CASSVLGTGGYTQYF TGTGCCAGCAGCGTACTAGGGACAGGGGGCTATACGCAGTATTTT
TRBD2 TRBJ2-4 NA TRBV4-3 CASSQDALGDYKNIQYF TGCGCCAGCAGCCAAGATGCACTAGGGGACTACAAAAACATTCAGTACTTC
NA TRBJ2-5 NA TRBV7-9 CASSLAQGGGETQYF TGTGCCAGCAGCTTAGCGCAAGGGGGTGGGGAGACCCAGTACTTC
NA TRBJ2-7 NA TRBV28 CASSLGRGVNEQYF TGTGCCAGCAGTTTGGGTAGGGGTGTCAACGAGCAGTACTTC
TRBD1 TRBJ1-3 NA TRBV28 CASSFQQGLGNTIYF TGTGCCAGCAGTTTTCAACAGGGGCTTGGAAACACCATATATTTT
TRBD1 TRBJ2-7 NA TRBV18 CASSPFSGTATYEQYF TGTGCCAGCTCACCGTTTTCCGGGACAGCAACCTACGAGCAGTACTTC
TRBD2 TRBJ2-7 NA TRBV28 CASSTRLAGIYEQYF TGTGCCAGCAGTACCCGGCTAGCGGGAATCTACGAGCAGTACTTC
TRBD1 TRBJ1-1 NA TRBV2 CASSRLDRVAEAFF TGTGCCAGCAGTCGCCTGGACAGGGTCGCTGAAGCTTTCTTT
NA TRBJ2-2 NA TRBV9 CASSWDSRNTGELFF TGTGCCAGCAGCTGGGACTCGAGGAACACCGGGGAGCTGTTTTTT
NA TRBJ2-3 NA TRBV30 CAWSVVGPQYF TGTGCCTGGAGTGTAGTGGGGCCGCAGTATTTT
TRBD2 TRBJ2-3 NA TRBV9 CASSPGLAGDGDTQYF TGTGCCAGCAGCCCAGGACTAGCGGGAGATGGAGATACGCAGTATTTT
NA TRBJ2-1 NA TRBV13 CASSPWRIEQFF TGTGCCAGCAGCCCATGGAGGATTGAGCAGTTCTTC
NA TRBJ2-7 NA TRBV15 CATSRDLASEAQYF TGTGCCACCAGCAGAGACCTGGCTTCTGAGGCGCAGTACTTC
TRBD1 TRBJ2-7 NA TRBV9 CASSVRGTEIYEQYF TGTGCCAGCAGCGTAAGGGGGACAGAAATCTACGAGCAGTACTTC
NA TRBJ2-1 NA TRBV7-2 CASRPGLPNEQFF TGTGCCAGCAGACCCGGACTTCCCAATGAGCAGTTCTTC
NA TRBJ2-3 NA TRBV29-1 CSVVSSGAADTQYF TGCAGCGTTGTGTCGTCGGGAGCCGCAGATACGCAGTATTTT
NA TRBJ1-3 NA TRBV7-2 CASSFGSFSGNTIYF TGTGCCAGCAGCTTTGGCAGTTTCTCTGGAAACACCATATATTTT
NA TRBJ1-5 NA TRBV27 CASSPDSRFVPQHF TGTGCCAGCAGCCCGGACAGTCGATTCGTGCCCCAGCATTTT
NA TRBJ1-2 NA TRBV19 CASRDKTNYGYTF TGTGCCAGTAGGGACAAAACTAACTATGGCTACACCTTC
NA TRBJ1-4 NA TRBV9 CASSWGSNEKLFF TGTGCCAGCAGCTGGGGCAGTAATGAAAAACTGTTTTTT
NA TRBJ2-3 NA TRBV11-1 CASSSGTDTQYF TGTGCCAGCAGCTCGGGGACAGATACGCAGTATTTT
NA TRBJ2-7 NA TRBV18 CASSPTAGYEQYF TGTGCCAGCTCACCTACGGCGGGATACGAGCAGTACTTC
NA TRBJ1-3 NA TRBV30 CAWSRNTIYF TGTGCCTGGAGTCGGAACACCATATATTTT
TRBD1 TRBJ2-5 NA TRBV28 CASSLQWGQSETQYF TGTGCCAGCAGTTTACAGTGGGGACAGTCAGAGACCCAGTACTTC
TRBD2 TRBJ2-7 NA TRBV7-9 CASSWGSGSNDEQYF TGTGCCAGCAGCTGGGGGAGCGGGAGTAACGACGAGCAGTACTTC
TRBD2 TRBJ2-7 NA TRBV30 CAWAGGISYEQYF TGTGCCTGGGCGGGGGGGATCTCCTACGAGCAGTACTTC
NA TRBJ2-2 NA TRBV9 CASSVPSGNTGELFF TGTGCCAGCAGCGTACCCTCGGGTAACACCGGGGAGCTGTTTTTT
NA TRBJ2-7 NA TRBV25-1 CASTGTYEQYF TGTGCCAGCACAGGGACCTACGAGCAGTACTTC
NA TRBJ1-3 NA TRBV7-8 CASSWDGQKGNTIYF TGTGCCAGCAGCTGGGATGGACAGAAAGGAAACACCATATATTTT